A single sample is the source of the 16 T cell receptor beta chains below, sequenced in a study of CD8+CD57+ T cells in acquired aplastic anemia. Genomic DNA, serving as template, underwent TCR beta VDJ and CDR3 profiling. TCRdb used MiXCR to reprocess the reads, holding one entry per CDR3 protein. The data hold about 180,000 distinct CDR3 sequences, with around 60% observed a single time. CD8+CD57+ cell expansion had been shown by flow cytometry in patients chosen for sequencing. The specimen was sorted CD4+, CD8+, or CD8+CD57+ T cells (not recorded which) from PBMCs. These receptors came from a human donor with aplastic anemia.

This clonotype was recorded only once. One end of the junction varies from germline; a read error may be responsible. CDR3 in DNA: TGTGCCAGCGGCTTACTGGAGGCCCAGTACTTC. Protein: CASGLLEAQYF. V is TRBV7-3 and J is TRBJ2-5, with D possibly TRBD2 on 5 matching bases. This CDR3 contains 11 residues. In germline, CDR1 is SGHTA, CDR2 FQGTGA.

The chain recombines TRBV4-3 with TRBJ2-1; weak D call: TRBD1 (5 bases). The germline gives CDR1 LGHNA, CDR2 YSLEER. Trimming removed 0 bases from V and 2 bases from J, with 5 bases in between. The CDR3 sequence is 14 residues long. The chain's CDR3 is CASSQEQAYNEQFF. CDR3 nucleotide sequence: TGCGCCAGCAGCCAAGAACAGGCCTACAATGAGCAGTTCTTC.

The rearrangement uses TRBV5-1 and TRBJ1-2, with D unclear. The CDR3 contains 13 residues. V shed 1 base and J shed 1 base, with 5 bases lying between them. Per the germline V gene, CDR1 is SGHRS and CDR2 is YFSETQ. This CDR3 is CASSLRNNYGYTF. The CDR3 region has the DNA TGCGCCAGCAGCTTGCGGAATAACTATGGCTACACCTTC.

This clonotype was seen a few times. The J gene is TRBJ2-7, the V gene TRBV5-1; possibly TRBD1 for D (6 bases). The CDR3 spans 13 residues. The germline gives CDR1 SGHRS, CDR2 YFSETQ. The germline V and J ends were trimmed by 3 bases and 4 bases, with 11 bases remaining between them. CDR3 residues: CASSSTGPYEQYF. The CDR3 region has the DNA TGCGCCAGCAGCTCGACAGGTCCTTACGAGCAGTACTTC.

The CDR3 nucleotides are TGTGCCAGCAGCGAGAGCGGGGGCTCCTACAATGAGCAGTTCTTC. The encoded protein is CASSESGGSYNEQFF. The rearrangement links TRBV2 to TRBJ2-1; TRBD2 matches 8 bases. The J segment lost 0 bases and the V segment lost 6 bases, leaving 4 bases of the junction unmatched. This CDR3 region has 15 residues. Germline V gives CDR1 SNHLY, CDR2 FYNNEI.

This clonotype came up many times. The rearrangement uses TRBV15 and TRBJ2-3, with D perhaps TRBD2 (6 bases). Germline CDR1 LNHNV, CDR2 YYDKDF (reference sequence). This CDR3 spans 17 amino acids. Trimming cost V 4 bases and J 2 bases, with 19 bases left between them. The CDR3 region has the DNA TGTGCCACCAGCAACACCGGGGGTGGAATAATCACAGATACGCAGTATTTT. It encodes CATSNTGGGIITDTQYF.

This clonotype was seen a few times. The chain joins TRBV20-1 to TRBJ2-1, with 10 positions matching TRBD2. The CDR3 runs to 13 residues. Germline lookup yields CDR1 DFQATT and CDR2 SNEGSKA (reference sequence). V gave up 6 bases and J gave up 9 bases; unmatched junction bases: 8. CDR3 amino acids: CSAVLAGVGEQFF. For the CDR3, the DNA is TGCAGTGCGGTCCTAGCGGGAGTTGGTGAGCAGTTCTTC.

This chain uses TRBV7-7 with TRBJ2-7; D is perhaps TRBD2 (7 bases). The assigned J gene may be wrong: the sequence end matches TRBJ2-5 better. Germline-derived CDR1 and CDR2 are SSHAT and FNYEAQ (reference sequence). The CDR3 covers 13 residues. The CDR3 bases are TGTGCCAGCAGCTCAGGCGGGGGCGAGACCCAGTACTTC. Protein sequence: CASSSGGGETQYF.

The sample holds a few counts of this clonotype. The CDR3 protein is CASSLKGGPYEQYF. The CDR3 nucleotides are TGTGCCAGCAGCTTAAAGGGGGGTCCTTACGAGCAGTACTTC. This chain joins TRBV7-9 and TRBJ2-7; D is possibly TRBD1 or TRBD2 (6 bases each). This CDR3 has 14 residues. Trimming pared 2 bases from V and 4 bases from J, leaving 12 bases between. Per germline, CDR1 SEHNR and CDR2 FQNEAQ (reference sequence).

V gene TRBV20-1 combines with J gene TRBJ1-6, with D perhaps matching TRBD1 (6 bases). CDR3 length equals 15 residues. The V gene lost 6 bases and the J gene lost 7 bases, with 19 bases spanning the gap. CDR1 is DFQATT, CDR2 SNEGSKA, per germline (reference sequence). The DNA for the CDR3 is TGCAGTGCCCGCCCAACAGGGACGACGAATTCACCCCTCCACTTT. It translates to CSARPTGTTNSPLHF.

V gene TRBV9 combines with J gene TRBJ1-2; D call uncertain. The germline V gene encodes CDR1 SGDLS and CDR2 YYNGEE. This CDR3 is built from 13 residues. The ends were cut back, 3 bases at V and 4 bases at J, with 10 bases in the middle. The CDR3 loop reads CASSAQQIYGYTF. The CDR3 nucleotides read TGTGCCAGCAGCGCCCAACAGATCTATGGCTACACCTTC. The complete variable domain, with remaining parts taken from reference TRBV9 and TRBJ1-2, reads DSGVTQTPKHLITATGQRVTLRCSPRSGDLSVYWYQQSLDQGLQFLIQYYNGEERAKGNILERFSAQQFPDLHSELNLSSLELGDSALYFCASSAQQIYGYTFGSGTRLTVV.

The chain uses TRBV20-1 and TRBJ2-6, with D possibly matching TRBD2 (5 bases). Per the germline V gene, CDR1 is DFQATT and CDR2 is SNEGSKA (reference sequence). V lost 4 bases to trimming and J lost 3 bases, with 13 bases between them. The CDR3 spans 15 residues. The CDR3 coding sequence is TGCAGTGCTAAGGACGGGAACGGTGGGGCCAACGTCCTGACTTTC. Translating gives CSAKDGNGGANVLTF.

The V call is TRBV7-9, the J call TRBJ1-1, with no clear D. The CDR3 runs 14 residues. CDR1 and CDR2 (germline): SEHNR, FQNEAQ (reference sequence). The V end was cut by 1 base, the J end by 4 bases, with 10 bases between. CDR3 amino acids: CASSLERESTEAFF. For the CDR3, the DNA is TGTGCCAGCAGCTTAGAGAGGGAGTCCACTGAAGCTTTCTTT. The complete variable domain, with remaining parts taken from reference TRBV7-9 and TRBJ1-1, reads DTGVSQNPRHKITKRGQNVTFRCDPISEHNRLYWYRQTLGQGPEFLTYFQNEAQLEKSRLLSDRFSAERPKGSFSTLEIQRTEQGDSAMYLCASSLERESTEAFFGQGTRLTVV.

The rearrangement joins TRBV27 to TRBJ2-5, with 7 bases lining up with TRBD2. The germline V gene has CDR1 MNHEY and CDR2 SMNVEV (reference sequence). The trim removed 0 bases at V and 6 bases at J, leaving 4 bases unmatched. This CDR3 spans 14 amino acids. The CDR3 protein is CASSLSAGLKTQYF. The CDR3 DNA reads TGTGCCAGCAGTTTATCAGCGGGGCTGAAGACCCAGTACTTC.

The rearrangement links TRBV7-2 to TRBJ2-3; no reliable D call. Per the germline V gene, CDR1 is SGHTA and CDR2 is FQGNSA. The CDR3 is made up of 12 amino acids. The V end lost 3 bases, the J end lost 6 bases, and 7 bases lay between the germline ends. The CDR3 reads CASSFPSDTQYF. The DNA of the CDR3 is TGTGCCAGCAGCTTTCCGTCGGATACGCAGTATTTT. Full variable domain (missing parts from reference TRBV7-2 and TRBJ2-3): GAGVSQSPSNKVTEKGKDVELRCDPISGHTALYWYRQSLGQGLEFLIYFQGNSAPDKSGLPSDRFSAERTGGSVSTLTIQRTQQEDSAVYLCASSFPSDTQYFGPGTRLTVL.

J is TRBJ2-3 and V is TRBV20-1; D remains unclear. The germline V gene encodes CDR1 DFQATT and CDR2 SNEGSKA (reference sequence). The CDR3 covers 13 residues. V lost 5 bases to trimming and J lost 0 bases, with 9 bases between them. The CDR3: CSARATSTDTQYF. DNA for the CDR3: TGCAGTGCTCGGGCCACTAGCACAGATACGCAGTATTTT.